One sample yielded the 20 T cell receptor beta chains listed below, sequenced in a study of blood T cell repertoires in COVID-19. Produced via immunoSEQ multiplex PCR; TCRdb's table is partial and in-frame only. The data hold fewer than 110,000 clones, with about 89% observed a single time. Sequencing was performed on peripheral blood. These receptors all stem from a woman aged 30 to 39 with acute or convalescent COVID-19.

This chain uses TRBV6-2 or TRBV6-3 with TRBJ1-1; 10 bases are shared with TRBD1. The CDR3 consists of 15 residues. Germline V gene sequence: CDR1 MNHEY, CDR2 SVGEGT. J was trimmed by 8 bases and V by 5 bases; bases with no gene match: 11. The CDR3 DNA sequence: TGTGCCAGCAGTCGCCGGGGGACAGGGGTTGTAGAAGCTTTCTTT. It encodes CASSRRGTGVVEAFF.

The chain is built from TRBV6-6 and TRBJ2-7; a weak D match, TRBD1 (5 bases). In germline, CDR1 is MNHNY, CDR2 SVGAGI (reference sequence). This CDR3 comprises 14 residues. Trimming cost V 8 bases and J 4 bases, with 18 bases left between them. Written as DNA, the CDR3 is TGTGCCAGCCATGGGGCCGGGTTGCGGTACGAGCAGTACTTC. Its translation: CASHGAGLRYEQYF.

The V gene is TRBV27, the J gene TRBJ2-7, with 9 positions matching TRBD1. J gave up 4 bases and V 1 base, and 5 bases lay outside the gene matches. CDR1 MNHEY and CDR2 SMNVEV come from the germline V gene (reference sequence). The CDR3 spans 15 residues. CDR3 region: CASSLFWTGVYEQYF. The CDR3 DNA is TGTGCCAGCAGTTTATTCTGGACAGGGGTATACGAGCAGTACTTC.

The rearrangement joins TRBV28 to TRBJ1-1; 11 bases map to TRBD1. V lost 6 bases to trimming and J lost 4 bases; unmatched junction nucleotides: 4. The CDR3 covers 14 residues. CDR1 and CDR2 (germline): MDHEN, SYDVKM. The CDR3 protein is CASRDGTGGTEAFF. CDR3 DNA: TGTGCCAGCAGAGACGGGACAGGGGGCACTGAAGCTTTCTTT.

The genes are TRBV28 and TRBJ1-5; 9 bases align to TRBD1. The CDR3 runs 17 residues. CDR1 is MDHEN, CDR2 SYDVKM, per germline. Losses at the gene ends were 8 bases for V and 6 bases for J; bases not matched to a gene: 17. CDR3 bases: TGTGCCAGCCGAAGAACCGGGACAGGGTTAGGACGTCAGCCCCAGCATTTT. Translated: CASRRTGTGLGRQPQHF.

This clone was seen only a few times. The chain has TRBV5-6 and TRBJ1-2; D gene uncertain. Deletions cut 1 base from V and 8 bases from J, with 12 bases between. CDR1 is SGHDT and CDR2 is YYEEEE in the germline V gene. CDR3 length equals 13 residues. Written as DNA, the CDR3 is TGTGCCAGCAGCTTGTCGGCATCGGGGGGCTACACCTTC. This translates into CASSLSASGGYTF.

This chain uses TRBV28 with TRBJ2-2; 16 bases agree with TRBD2. In germline, CDR1 is MDHEN, CDR2 SYDVKM. The CDR3 has 17 amino acids. V lost 0 bases and J lost 6; bases outside the gene matches: 1. The CDR3 coding sequence is TGTGCCAGCAGTTTATGGGGGACTAGCGGGAGGGCCGGGGAGCTGTTTTTT. It is translated as CASSLWGTSGRAGELFF.

The rearrangement joins TRBV7-3 to TRBJ2-7; the match to TRBD2 covers 7 bases. The V and J ends lost 1 base and 1 base, in that order; junction bases with no gene match: 7. The germline gives CDR1 SGHTA, CDR2 FQGTGA. There are 16 residues in the CDR3. The chain's CDR3 is CASSLIRASGSYEQYF. The CDR3 DNA reads TGTGCCAGCAGCTTAATTCGAGCTAGCGGATCCTACGAGCAGTACTTC.

In its sample, this clone was seen a few times. The chain employs TRBV7-3 and TRBJ2-2; D gene uncertain. The CDR3 is 14 amino acids. Looked up from germline, CDR1 is SGHTA and CDR2 is FQGTGA. Deletions cut 5 bases from V and 5 bases from J, with 12 bases between. For the CDR3, the DNA is TGTGCCAGCAGCCTTCCCGAGTTAACCGGGGAGCTGTTTTTT. This sequence encodes CASSLPELTGELFF.

This chain connects TRBV15 to TRBJ1-5, with 9 nucleotides matching TRBD1. The V and J ends lost 0 bases and 4 bases, in that order; junction bases with no gene match: 7. Germline-derived CDR1 and CDR2 are LNHNV and YYDKDF (reference sequence). CDR3 length: 17 residues. The CDR3 reads CATSRDTGQGTNQPQHF. The CDR3 nucleotides are TGTGCCACCAGCAGAGATACAGGACAGGGGACAAATCAGCCCCAGCATTTT.

V is TRBV7-6 and J is TRBJ2-2, with D uncertain. CDR3 size: 13 residues. Trimming pared 2 bases from V and 9 bases from J, leaving 10 bases between. The V gene's germline CDR1 is SGHVS and CDR2 FNYEAQ. CDR3 nucleotide sequence: TGTGCCAGCAGCTTAATTAGGAGCCGGGAGCTGTTTTTT. This sequence encodes CASSLIRSRELFF.

The rearrangement uses TRBV27 and TRBJ2-6; 8 bases line up with TRBD1. Trimming cost V 3 bases and J 5 bases; bases outside gene matches: 6. CDR1 and CDR2 from the germline V gene are MNHEY and SMNVEV (reference sequence). This CDR3 contains 16 residues. The CDR3 region has the DNA TGTGCCAGCAGTTTGTGGTGGACAGGGCGGGCCAACGTCCTGACTTTC. Its translation is CASSLWWTGRANVLTF.

This clone was picked up one time. CDR3 sequence: CASSYRGPNYEQYF. The CDR3 coding sequence is TGTGCCAGCAGCTACAGGGGCCCTAACTACGAGCAGTACTTC. This chain joins TRBV5-5 and TRBJ2-7, with 7 bases aligning to TRBD1. Germline CDR1 reads SGHKS; CDR2 reads YYEKEE (reference sequence). The CDR3 runs to 14 residues. V shed 3 bases and J 3 bases; nucleotides not matched to a gene: 6.

This chain connects TRBV5-6 to TRBJ1-1; no reliable D call. Germline CDR1 and CDR2: SGHDT and YYEEEE. This CDR3 is 14 amino acids long. The V gene lost 0 bases and the J gene lost 4 bases, with 10 bases spanning the gap. DNA of the CDR3: TGTGCCAGCAGCTTGGCCTGGAGGAGCACTGAAGCTTTCTTT. Translating it yields CASSLAWRSTEAFF. The full variable domain, with the rest looked up from reference TRBV5-6 and TRBJ1-1, is DAGVTQSPTHLIKTRGQQVTLRCSPKSGHDTVSWYQQALGQGPQFIFQYYEEEERQRGNFPDRFSGHQFPNYSSELNVNALLLGDSALYLCASSLAWRSTEAFFGQGTRLTVV.

The CDR3 sequence is CASSFGNNEQFF. The CDR3 region has the DNA TGTGCCAGCAGCTTCGGGAACAATGAGCAGTTCTTC. The chain has TRBV7-9 and TRBJ2-1; a weak D match, TRBD2 (5 bases). CDR1 is SEHNR and CDR2 is FQNEAQ in the germline V gene (reference sequence). The germline V and J ends were trimmed by 3 bases and 5 bases, with 5 bases remaining between them. This CDR3 spans 12 amino acids. Full variable domain (outside the CDR3, taken from reference TRBV7-9 and TRBJ2-1): DTGVSQNPRHKITKRGQNVTFRCDPISEHNRLYWYRQTLGQGPEFLTYFQNEAQLEKSRLLSDRFSAERPKGSFSTLEIQRTEQGDSAMYLCASSFGNNEQFFGPGTRLTVL.

The genes are TRBV10-3 and TRBJ1-2; no firm D call. In germline, CDR1 is ENHRY, CDR2 SYGVKD. Trimming pared 3 bases from V and 0 bases from J, leaving 29 bases between. The CDR3 length is 21 residues. The CDR3 reads CAISESRGRGLQNLANYGYTF. CDR3 DNA sequence: TGTGCCATCAGTGAATCTCGGGGAAGAGGTTTACAGAACCTAGCTAACTATGGCTACACCTTC.

The chain combines TRBV30 with TRBJ1-5; 12 nucleotides align to TRBD1. This CDR3 is 13 amino acids long. The germline V gene has CDR1 GTSNPN and CDR2 SVGIG (reference sequence). V dropped 5 bases and J dropped 7; count of bases not matched to a gene: 3. For the CDR3, the DNA is TGTGCCTGGGGGACAGGGGGCTGGCAGCCCCAGCATTTT. Translated, it gives CAWGTGGWQPQHF.

The chain couples TRBV11-2 to TRBJ1-2; weak D call: TRBD1 (6 bases). The CDR3 extends over 14 amino acids. V was clipped by 5 bases and J by 7 bases, with 17 bases between them. Germline V CDR1 and CDR2: SGHAT, FQNNGV. In DNA, the CDR3 is TGTGCCAGCAGCAAGACAGGTGGGGTAGTTGGCTACACCTTC. It specifies CASSKTGGVVGYTF.

The J gene is TRBJ2-1, the V gene TRBV7-6, with 12 bases matching TRBD2. The germline V gene encodes CDR1 SGHVS and CDR2 FNYEAQ. J lost 4 bases, V lost 5 bases, and 3 bases had no gene match. The CDR3 loop spans 15 amino acids. This CDR3 reads CASSLLAGGYNEQFF. CDR3 DNA sequence: TGTGCCAGCAGCCTCCTAGCGGGGGGGTACAATGAGCAGTTCTTC.

V is TRBV24-1 and J is TRBJ2-7; a possible D gene is TRBD2 (7 bases). The CDR3 extends over 16 amino acids. The germline V and J ends were trimmed by 2 bases and 0 bases, with 13 bases remaining between them. The germline gives CDR1 KGHDR, CDR2 SFDVKD. This chain's CDR3 is CATSDSHGGPSYEQYF. In nucleotides, the CDR3 is TGTGCCACCAGTGATTCCCACGGGGGGCCCTCCTACGAGCAGTACTTC.